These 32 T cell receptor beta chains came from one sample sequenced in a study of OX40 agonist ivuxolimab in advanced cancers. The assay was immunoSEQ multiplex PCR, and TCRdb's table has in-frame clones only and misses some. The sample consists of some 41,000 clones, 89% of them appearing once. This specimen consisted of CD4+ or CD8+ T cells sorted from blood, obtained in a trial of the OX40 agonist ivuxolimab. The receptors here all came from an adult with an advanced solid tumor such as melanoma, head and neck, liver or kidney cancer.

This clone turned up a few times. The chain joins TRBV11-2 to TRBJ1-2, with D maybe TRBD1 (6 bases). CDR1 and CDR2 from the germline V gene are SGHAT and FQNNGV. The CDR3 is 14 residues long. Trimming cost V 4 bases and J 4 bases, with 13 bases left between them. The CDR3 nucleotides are TGTGCCAGCAGCTCCTGGGGGCGGCCCTATGGCTACACCTTC. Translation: CASSSWGRPYGYTF.

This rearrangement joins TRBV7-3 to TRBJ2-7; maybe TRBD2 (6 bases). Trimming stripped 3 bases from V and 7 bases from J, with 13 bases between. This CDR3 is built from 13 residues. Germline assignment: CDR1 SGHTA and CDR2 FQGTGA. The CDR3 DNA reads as TGTGCCAGCAGCTTCGGCGGGGTGAGTGAGCAGTACTTC. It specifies CASSFGGVSEQYF. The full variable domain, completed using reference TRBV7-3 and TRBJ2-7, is GAGVSQTPSNKVTEKGKYVELRCDPISGHTALYWYRQSLGQGPEFLIYFQGTGAADDSGLPNDRFFAVRPEGSVSTLKIQRTERGDSAVYLCASSFGGVSEQYFGPGTRLTVT.

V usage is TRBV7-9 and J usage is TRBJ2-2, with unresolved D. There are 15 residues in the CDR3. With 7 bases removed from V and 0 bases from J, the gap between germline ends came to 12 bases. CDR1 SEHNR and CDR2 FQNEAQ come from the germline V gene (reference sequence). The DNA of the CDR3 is TGTGCCAGCACCCGAATGAGCACGAACACCGGGGAGCTGTTTTTT. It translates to CASTRMSTNTGELFF.

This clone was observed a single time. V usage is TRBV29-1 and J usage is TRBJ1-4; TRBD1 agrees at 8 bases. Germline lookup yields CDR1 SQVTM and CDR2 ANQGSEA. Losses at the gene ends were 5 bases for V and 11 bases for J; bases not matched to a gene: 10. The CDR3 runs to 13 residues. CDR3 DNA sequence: TGCAGCGTTCTTGCGACAGGGGAGTGGAAACTGTTTTTT. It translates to CSVLATGEWKLFF.

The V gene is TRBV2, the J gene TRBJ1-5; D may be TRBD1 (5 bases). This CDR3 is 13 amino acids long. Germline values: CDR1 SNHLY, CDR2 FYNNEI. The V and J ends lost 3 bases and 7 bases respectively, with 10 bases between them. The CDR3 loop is CASSEGEWQPQHF. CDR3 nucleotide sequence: TGTGCCAGCAGTGAGGGGGAGTGGCAGCCCCAGCATTTT.

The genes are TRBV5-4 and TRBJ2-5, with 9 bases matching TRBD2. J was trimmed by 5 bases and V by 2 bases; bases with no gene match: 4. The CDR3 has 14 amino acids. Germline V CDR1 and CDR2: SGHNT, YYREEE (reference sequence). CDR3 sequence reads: CASSFGGGAETQYF. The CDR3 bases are TGTGCCAGCAGCTTTGGCGGGGGGGCGGAGACCCAGTACTTC.

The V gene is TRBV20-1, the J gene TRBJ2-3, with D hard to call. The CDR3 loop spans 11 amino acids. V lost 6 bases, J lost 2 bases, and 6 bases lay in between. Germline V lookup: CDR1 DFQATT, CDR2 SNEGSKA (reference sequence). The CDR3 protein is CSAGNTDTQYF. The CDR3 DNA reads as TGCAGTGCAGGCAACACAGATACGCAGTATTTT.

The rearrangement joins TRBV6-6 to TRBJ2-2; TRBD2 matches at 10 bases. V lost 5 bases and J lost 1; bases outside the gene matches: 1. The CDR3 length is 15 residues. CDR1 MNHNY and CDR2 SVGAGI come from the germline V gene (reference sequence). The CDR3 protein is CASSGLAVNTGELFF. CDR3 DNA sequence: TGTGCCAGCAGTGGACTAGCGGTGAACACCGGGGAGCTGTTTTTT.

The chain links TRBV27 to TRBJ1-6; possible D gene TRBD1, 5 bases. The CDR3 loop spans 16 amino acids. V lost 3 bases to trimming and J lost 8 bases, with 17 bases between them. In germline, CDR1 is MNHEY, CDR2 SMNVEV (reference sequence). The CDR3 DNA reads TGTGCCAGCAGTTTGACCGGGATAGGGGCCTATTCACCCCTCCACTTT. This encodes CASSLTGIGAYSPLHF.

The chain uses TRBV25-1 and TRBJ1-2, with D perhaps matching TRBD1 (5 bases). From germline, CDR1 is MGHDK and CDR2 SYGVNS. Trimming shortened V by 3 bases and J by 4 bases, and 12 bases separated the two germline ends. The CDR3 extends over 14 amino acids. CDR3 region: CASSERGRGYGYTF. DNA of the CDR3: TGTGCCAGCAGTGAGAGGGGAAGAGGCTATGGCTACACCTTC.

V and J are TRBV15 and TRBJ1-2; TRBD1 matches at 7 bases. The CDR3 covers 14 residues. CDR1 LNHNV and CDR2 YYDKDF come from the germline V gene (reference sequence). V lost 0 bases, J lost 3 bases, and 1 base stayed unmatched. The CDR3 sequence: CATSRDRGYYGYTF. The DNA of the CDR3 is TGTGCCACCAGCAGAGACAGGGGGTACTATGGCTACACCTTC.

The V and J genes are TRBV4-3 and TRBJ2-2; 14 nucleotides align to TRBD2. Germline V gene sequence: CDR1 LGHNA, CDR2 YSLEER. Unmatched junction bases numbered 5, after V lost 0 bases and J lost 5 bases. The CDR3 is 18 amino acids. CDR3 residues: CASSQDGLAGGGTGELFF. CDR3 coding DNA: TGCGCCAGCAGCCAAGACGGACTAGCGGGGGGAGGTACCGGGGAGCTGTTTTTT.

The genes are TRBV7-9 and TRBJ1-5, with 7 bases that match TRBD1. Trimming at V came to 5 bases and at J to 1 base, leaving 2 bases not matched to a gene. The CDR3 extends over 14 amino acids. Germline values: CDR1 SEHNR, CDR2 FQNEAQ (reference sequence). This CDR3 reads CASSPQGSNQPQHF. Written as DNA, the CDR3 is TGTGCCAGCAGCCCACAGGGGAGCAATCAGCCCCAGCATTTT. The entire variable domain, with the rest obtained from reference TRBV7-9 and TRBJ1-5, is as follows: DTGVSQNPRHKITKRGQNVTFRCDPISEHNRLYWYRQTLGQGPEFLTYFQNEAQLEKSRLLSDRFSAERPKGSFSTLEIQRTEQGDSAMYLCASSPQGSNQPQHFGDGTRLSIL.

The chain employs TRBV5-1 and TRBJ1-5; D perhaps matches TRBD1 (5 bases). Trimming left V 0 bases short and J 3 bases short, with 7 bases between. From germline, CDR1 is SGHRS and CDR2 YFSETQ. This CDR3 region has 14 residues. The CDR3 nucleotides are TGCGCCAGCAGCTTGGGGGACGCCAATCAGCCCCAGCATTTT. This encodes CASSLGDANQPQHF.

The CDR3 bases are TGTGCCAGTAGTATATGGGCCACCCCGACAGATACGCAGTATTTT. It codes for CASSIWATPTDTQYF. V and J are TRBV19 and TRBJ2-3; no clear D. Trimming removed 2 bases at V and 3 bases at J, with 12 bases between. CDR1 and CDR2 (germline): LNHDA, SQIVND (reference sequence). The CDR3 is made up of 15 amino acids.

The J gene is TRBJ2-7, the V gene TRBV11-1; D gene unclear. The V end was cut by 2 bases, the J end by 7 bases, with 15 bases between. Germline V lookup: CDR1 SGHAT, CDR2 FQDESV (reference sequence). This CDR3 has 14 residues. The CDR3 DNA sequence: TGTGCCAGCAGCTTATTCGCCGCTGCCGGTGAGCAGTACTTC. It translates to CASSLFAAAGEQYF. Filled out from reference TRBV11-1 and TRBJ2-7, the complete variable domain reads EAEVAQSPRYKITEKSQAVAFWCDPISGHATLYWYRQILGQGPELLVQFQDESVVDDSQLPKDRFSAERLKGVDSTLKIQPAELGDSAMYLCASSLFAAAGEQYFGPGTRLTVT.

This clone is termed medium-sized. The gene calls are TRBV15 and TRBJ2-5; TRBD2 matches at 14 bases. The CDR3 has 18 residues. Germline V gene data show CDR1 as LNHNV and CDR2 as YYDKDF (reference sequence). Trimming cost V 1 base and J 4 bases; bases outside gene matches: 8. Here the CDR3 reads CATSRVSTSGGALETQYF. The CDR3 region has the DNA TGTGCCACCAGCAGAGTATCGACTAGCGGGGGGGCCCTAGAGACCCAGTACTTC.

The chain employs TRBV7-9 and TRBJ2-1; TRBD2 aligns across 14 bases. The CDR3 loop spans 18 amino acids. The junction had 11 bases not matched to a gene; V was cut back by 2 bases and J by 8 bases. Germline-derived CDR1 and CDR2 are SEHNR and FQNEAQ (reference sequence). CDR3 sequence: CASSLPRGLAGERDEQFF. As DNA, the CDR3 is TGTGCCAGCAGCTTACCGCGGGGACTAGCGGGGGAGAGGGATGAGCAGTTCTTC.

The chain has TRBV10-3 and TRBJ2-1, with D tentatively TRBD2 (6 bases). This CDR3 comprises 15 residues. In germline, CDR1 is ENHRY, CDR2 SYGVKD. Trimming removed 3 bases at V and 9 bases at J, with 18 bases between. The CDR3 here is CAISESGSTGSEQFF. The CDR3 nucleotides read TGTGCCATCAGTGAATCCGGGAGTACCGGAAGTGAGCAGTTCTTC.

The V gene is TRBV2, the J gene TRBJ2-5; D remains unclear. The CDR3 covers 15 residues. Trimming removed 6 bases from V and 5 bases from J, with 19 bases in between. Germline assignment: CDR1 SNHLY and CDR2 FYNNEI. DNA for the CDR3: TGTGCCAGCAGAGCCCCGTCGTTGTCACCGGAGACCCAGTACTTC. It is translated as CASRAPSLSPETQYF.

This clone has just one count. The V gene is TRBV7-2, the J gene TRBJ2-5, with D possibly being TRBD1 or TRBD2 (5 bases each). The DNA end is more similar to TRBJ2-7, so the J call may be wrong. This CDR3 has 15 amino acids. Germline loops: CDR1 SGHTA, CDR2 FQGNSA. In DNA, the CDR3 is TGTGCCAGCAGCTTAGTTCCGGGGCCCTCCTACGAGCAGTACTTC. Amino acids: CASSLVPGPSYEQYF.

The CDR3 nucleotides are TGTGCCAGCAGCCCAAGGGGGGGGGCCGGAGCCTACAATGAGCAGTTCTTC. Translating it yields CASSPRGGAGAYNEQFF. The chain is built from TRBV7-2 and TRBJ2-1; maybe TRBD2 (7 bases). Germline assignment: CDR1 SGHTA and CDR2 FQGNSA. The V end lost 5 bases, the J end lost 2 bases, and 19 bases lay between the germline ends. This CDR3 has 17 amino acids.

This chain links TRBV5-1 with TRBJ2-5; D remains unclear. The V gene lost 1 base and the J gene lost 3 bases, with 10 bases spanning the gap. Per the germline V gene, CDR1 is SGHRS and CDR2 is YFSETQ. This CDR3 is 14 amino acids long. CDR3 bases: TGCGCCAGCAGCTTGTTGTTCGGTAAAGAGACCCAGTACTTC. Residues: CASSLLFGKETQYF.

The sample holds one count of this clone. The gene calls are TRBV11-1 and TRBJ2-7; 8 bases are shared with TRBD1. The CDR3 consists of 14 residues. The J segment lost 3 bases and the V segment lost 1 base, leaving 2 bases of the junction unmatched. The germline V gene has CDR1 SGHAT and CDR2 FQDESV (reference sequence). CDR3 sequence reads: CASSLGDRFYEQYF. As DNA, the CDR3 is TGTGCCAGCAGCTTAGGGGACAGGTTCTACGAGCAGTACTTC.

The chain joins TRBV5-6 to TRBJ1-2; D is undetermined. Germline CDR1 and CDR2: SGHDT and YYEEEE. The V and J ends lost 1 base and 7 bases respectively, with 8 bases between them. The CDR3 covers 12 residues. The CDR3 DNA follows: TGTGCCAGCAGCTTGATTCCGGGTGGCTACACCTTC. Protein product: CASSLIPGGYTF.

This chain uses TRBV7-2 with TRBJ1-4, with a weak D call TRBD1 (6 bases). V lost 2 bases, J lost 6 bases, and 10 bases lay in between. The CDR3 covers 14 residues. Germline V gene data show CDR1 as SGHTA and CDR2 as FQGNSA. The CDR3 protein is CASSLRGVYEKLFF. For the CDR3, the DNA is TGTGCCAGCAGCTTAAGGGGGGTGTATGAAAAACTGTTTTTT.

In nucleotides, the CDR3 is TGTGCCAGCAGCTTCGACGGACCTACAGGCTACACCTTC. Translated, it gives CASSFDGPTGYTF. V and J are TRBV7-9 and TRBJ1-2; D is undetermined. Germline V gives CDR1 SEHNR, CDR2 FQNEAQ (reference sequence). The CDR3 extends over 13 amino acids. V shed 3 bases and J shed 8 bases, with 13 bases lying between them. Based on the CDR3 plus reference TRBV7-9 and TRBJ1-2, the full variable domain is DTGVSQNPRHKITKRGQNVTFRCDPISEHNRLYWYRQTLGQGPEFLTYFQNEAQLEKSRLLSDRFSAERPKGSFSTLEIQRTEQGDSAMYLCASSFDGPTGYTFGSGTRLTVV.

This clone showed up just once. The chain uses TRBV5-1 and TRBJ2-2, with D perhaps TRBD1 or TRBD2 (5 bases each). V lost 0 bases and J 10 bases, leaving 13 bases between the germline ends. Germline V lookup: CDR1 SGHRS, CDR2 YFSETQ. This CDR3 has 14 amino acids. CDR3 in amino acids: CASSLDSGRVELFF. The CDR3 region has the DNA TGCGCCAGCAGCTTGGATTCGGGACGTGTGGAGCTGTTTTTT.

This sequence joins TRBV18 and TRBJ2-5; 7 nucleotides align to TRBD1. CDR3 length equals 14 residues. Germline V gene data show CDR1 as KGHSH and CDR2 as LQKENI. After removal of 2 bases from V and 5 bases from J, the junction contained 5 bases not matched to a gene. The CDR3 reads CASSPVTGRETQYF. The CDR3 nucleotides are TGTGCCAGCTCACCAGTGACAGGGCGGGAGACCCAGTACTTC. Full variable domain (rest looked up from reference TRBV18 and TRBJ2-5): NAGVMQNPRHLVRRRGQEARLRCSPMKGHSHVYWYRQLPEEGLKFMVYLQKENIIDESGMPKERFSAEFPKEGPSILRIQQVVRGDSAAYFCASSPVTGRETQYFGPGTRLLVL.

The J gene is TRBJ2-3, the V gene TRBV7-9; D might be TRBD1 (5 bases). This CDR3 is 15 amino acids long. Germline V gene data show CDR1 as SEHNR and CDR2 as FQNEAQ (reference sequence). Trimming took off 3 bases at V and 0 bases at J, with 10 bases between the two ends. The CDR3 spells CASSFGAASTDTQYF. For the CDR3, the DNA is TGTGCCAGCAGCTTTGGGGCAGCTAGCACAGATACGCAGTATTTT.

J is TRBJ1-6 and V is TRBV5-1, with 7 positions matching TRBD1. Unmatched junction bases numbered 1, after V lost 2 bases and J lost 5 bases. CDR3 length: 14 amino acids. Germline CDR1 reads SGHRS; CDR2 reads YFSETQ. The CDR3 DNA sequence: TGCGCCAGCAGCTTAGGACAGGATAATTCACCCCTCCACTTT. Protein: CASSLGQDNSPLHF.

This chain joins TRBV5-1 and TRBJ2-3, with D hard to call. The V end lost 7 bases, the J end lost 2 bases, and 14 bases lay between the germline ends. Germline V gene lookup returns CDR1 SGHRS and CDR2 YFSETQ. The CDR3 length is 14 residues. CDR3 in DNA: TGCGCCAGCGCGAACGGAGACCTCACAGATACGCAGTATTTT. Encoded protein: CASANGDLTDTQYF.